The 22 T cell receptor beta chains below come from one sample, sequenced in a study of CD8 T cells in Susac syndrome. Reverse transcription of about 0.5 to 1 ug RNA was performed with random hexamers. TCRdb reprocessed the immunoSEQ multiplex PCR reads with MiXCR, giving one entry per CDR3 protein. This table holds 200,000 to 250,000 distinct CDR3 sequences, 95% found once. The source material was CD4+ T cells from PBMCs. These receptors were obtained from a human donor with multiple sclerosis.

V and J are TRBV5-1 and TRBJ2-1; a weak D match, TRBD1 (5 bases). V was trimmed by 4 bases and J by 5 bases, leaving 13 bases between them. The V gene's germline CDR1 is SGHRS and CDR2 YFSETQ. This CDR3 spans 14 amino acids. The CDR3 region is CASSLGAPDNEQFF. For the CDR3, the DNA is TGCGCCAGCAGCCTAGGGGCGCCAGACAATGAGCAGTTCTTC.

The chain employs TRBV20-1 and TRBJ2-7; no firm D call. The ends were cut back, 5 bases at V and 3 bases at J, with 11 bases in the middle. From germline, CDR1 is DFQATT and CDR2 SNEGSKA (reference sequence). The CDR3 length is 12 residues. CDR3 in amino acids: CSARVVGYEQYF. CDR3 DNA sequence: TGCAGTGCTCGGGTCGTCGGCTACGAGCAGTACTTC.

The rearrangement joins TRBV16 to TRBJ1-1; D remains ambiguous. The V end lost 4 bases, the J end lost 5 bases, and 8 bases lay between the germline ends. The CDR3 loop spans 12 amino acids. Per germline, CDR1 KGHSY and CDR2 FQNENV. The CDR3 DNA is TGTGCCAGCAGCCGAACGGCGACTGAAGCTTTCTTT. Encoded protein: CASSRTATEAFF.

The gene calls are TRBV4-2 and TRBJ1-5, with D possibly TRBD1 on 5 matching bases. With 8 bases removed from V and 5 bases from J, the gap between germline ends came to 13 bases. The CDR3 runs 13 residues. Germline V CDR1 and CDR2: LGHNA, YNFKEQ. The CDR3, as DNA: TGTGCCAGCCGAGGGACGGCCGATCAGCCCCAGCATTTT. This codes for CASRGTADQPQHF.

CDR3 sequence reads: CASSRVTSPEQYF. CDR3 nucleotides: TGTGCCAGCAGCCGAGTGACTTCACCCGAGCAGTACTTC. The V and J genes are TRBV14 and TRBJ2-7; D uncertain. Trimming removed 4 bases at V and 6 bases at J, with 13 bases between. Germline lookup yields CDR1 SGHDN and CDR2 FVKESK. The CDR3 runs 13 residues.

The J gene is TRBJ1-2, the V gene TRBV6-5, with D tentatively TRBD1 (5 bases). CDR1 MNHEY and CDR2 SVGAGI come from the germline V gene. This CDR3 is built from 13 residues. Trimming left V 2 bases short and J 8 bases short, with 12 bases between. For the CDR3, the DNA is TGTGCCAGCAGTTACGAGTGGCGGGGCGGCTACACCTTC. Its translation: CASSYEWRGGYTF.

This chain joins TRBV5-1 and TRBJ2-1; 10 bases align to TRBD2. After removal of 4 bases from V and 4 bases from J, the junction contained 8 bases not matched to a gene. Germline V gene data show CDR1 as SGHRS and CDR2 as YFSETQ. This CDR3 is built from 16 residues. This chain's CDR3 is CASSVSLAGGYNEQFF. The CDR3, as DNA: TGCGCCAGCAGCGTGTCCTTAGCGGGGGGTTACAATGAGCAGTTCTTC.

V is TRBV20-1 and J is TRBJ2-7; D call uncertain. This CDR3 region has 13 residues. CDR1 is DFQATT and CDR2 is SNEGSKA in the germline V gene (reference sequence). The V gene lost 7 bases and the J gene lost 1 base, with 14 bases spanning the gap. CDR3 DNA sequence: TGCAGTGGCCAAGACGGAAAATCCTACGAGCAGTACTTC. This codes for CSGQDGKSYEQYF.

CDR3 loop: CASSQGRQGVEKLFF. The CDR3, as DNA: TGCGCCAGCAGCCAAGGGAGGCAGGGTGTGGAAAAACTGTTTTTT. The chain carries TRBV4-1 and TRBJ1-4, with D possibly matching TRBD1 (5 bases). This CDR3 comprises 15 residues. The V gene lost 1 base and the J gene lost 8 bases, with 14 bases spanning the gap. Germline V gives CDR1 MGHRA, CDR2 YSYEKL.

The chain recombines TRBV6-5 with TRBJ2-4; TRBD1 might be the D (6 bases). The germline V gene has CDR1 MNHEY and CDR2 SVGAGI. Trimming shortened V by 5 bases and J by 9 bases, and 11 bases separated the two germline ends. The CDR3 has 12 amino acids. This CDR3 reads CASSSQGIIQYF. CDR3 bases: TGTGCCAGCAGTAGCCAGGGGATCATTCAGTACTTC.

J is TRBJ2-1 and V is TRBV5-1; 7 bases align to TRBD1. The V segment lost 4 bases and the J segment 2 bases; nucleotides outside the gene matches: 3. The CDR3 runs to 14 residues. The germline V gene has CDR1 SGHRS and CDR2 YFSETQ. The CDR3, as DNA: TGCGCCAGCAGCGAGGACAGGACCTACAATGAGCAGTTCTTC. Translated, it gives CASSEDRTYNEQFF.

The chain recombines TRBV27 with TRBJ2-7, with 9 bases matching TRBD1. V shed 8 bases, J shed 3 bases, and the junction held 5 bases outside the gene matches. The germline CDR1 and CDR2 sequences are MNHEY and SMNVEV (reference sequence). The CDR3 covers 13 residues. The CDR3 here is CASWDRAGYEQYF. The CDR3 region has the DNA TGTGCCAGCTGGGACAGGGCAGGCTACGAGCAGTACTTC.

On this clonotype itself: One junction end disagrees with the germline gene, perhaps due to a read error. The genes are TRBV29-1 and TRBJ2-3; D may correspond to TRBD1 or TRBD2 (5 bases each). CDR1 is SQVTM and CDR2 is ANQGSEA in the germline V gene. The CDR3 contains 14 residues. DNA for the CDR3: TGCAGCGCCGCGCGAGGGACGGGCACGGATACGCAGTATTTT. Residues: CSAARGTGTDTQYF.

The chain is built from TRBV3-1 and TRBJ2-1; 13 bases line up with TRBD2. Germline V gene sequence: CDR1 LGHDT, CDR2 YNNKEL (reference sequence). With V trimmed by 1 base and J by 6 bases, 3 bases remained unmatched. CDR3 length equals 16 residues. The CDR3 is CASSQGTSGSVNEQFF. Written as DNA, the CDR3 is TGTGCCAGCAGCCAAGGGACTAGCGGGAGCGTCAATGAGCAGTTCTTC.

The chain has TRBV4-1 and TRBJ2-7; 8 bases are a match to TRBD2. The CDR3 has 17 residues. Germline V gene data show CDR1 as MGHRA and CDR2 as YSYEKL. After removal of 0 bases from V and 4 bases from J, the junction contained 11 bases not matched to a gene. The CDR3 loop is CASSQDRLAGGRYEQYF. CDR3 DNA sequence: TGCGCCAGCAGCCAAGATCGATTGGCGGGAGGACGGTACGAGCAGTACTTC.

This chain joins TRBV12-3 or TRBV12-4 and TRBJ2-5, with D possibly TRBD2 on 7 matching bases. V was shortened by 6 bases and J by 7 bases, with 21 bases between the two germline ends. This CDR3 is 15 amino acids long. The CDR3 spells CASSKAGGHLWTQYF. The CDR3 bases are TGTGCCAGCAGCAAAGCCGGGGGGCATCTTTGGACCCAGTACTTC.

DNA for the CDR3: TGTGCCATCAGTGAGTCGACGGCGACTGAAGCTTTCTTT. Translating it yields CAISESTATEAFF. V gene TRBV10-3 combines with J gene TRBJ1-1; D is unresolved. Trimming removed 0 bases from V and 5 bases from J, with 7 bases in between. Germline V gene data show CDR1 as ENHRY and CDR2 as SYGVKD. The CDR3 sequence is 13 residues long.

The chain employs TRBV4-1 and TRBJ1-2; D gene ambiguous. From germline, CDR1 is MGHRA and CDR2 YSYEKL. This CDR3 contains 14 residues. Trimming removed 0 bases at V and 2 bases at J, with 7 bases between. The CDR3 loop reads CASSQDDGNYGYTF. The CDR3 region has the DNA TGCGCCAGCAGCCAAGATGACGGCAACTATGGCTACACCTTC.

The gene calls are TRBV20-1 and TRBJ1-2; weak D call: TRBD1 (5 bases). This CDR3 has 14 amino acids. The germline V gene has CDR1 DFQATT and CDR2 SNEGSKA (reference sequence). V lost 5 bases and J lost 3, with 16 bases in between. The DNA for the CDR3 is TGCAGTGCTGACCGACAGCCAAACTACTATGGCTACACCTTC. Translated: CSADRQPNYYGYTF.

The chain combines TRBV12-3 or TRBV12-4 with TRBJ2-7; 10 bases align to TRBD2. The CDR3 has 15 amino acids. Trimming at V came to 6 bases and at J to 2 bases, leaving 7 bases not matched to a gene. The CDR3 spells CASSLSGGATYEQYF. In DNA, the CDR3 is TGTGCCAGCAGCTTGAGCGGGGGGGCAACCTACGAGCAGTACTTC.

This clonotype was picked up one time. The gene calls are TRBV9 and TRBJ2-5; no clear D gene. Trimming shortened V by 1 base and J by 7 bases, and 11 bases separated the two germline ends. Germline CDR1 is SGDLS and CDR2 is YYNGEE. The CDR3 extends over 13 amino acids. CDR3 DNA: TGTGCCAGCAGCGTAATAGTATTTGGGACCCAGTACTTC. As protein: CASSVIVFGTQYF. Variable domain in full (rest from reference TRBV9 and TRBJ2-5): DSGVTQTPKHLITATGQRVTLRCSPRSGDLSVYWYQQSLDQGLQFLIQYYNGEERAKGNILERFSAQQFPDLHSELNLSSLELGDSALYFCASSVIVFGTQYFGPGTRLLVL.

V is TRBV19 and J is TRBJ1-5, with a possible D match to TRBD1 (6 bases). Trimming shortened V by 7 bases and J by 0 bases, and 13 bases separated the two germline ends. This CDR3 spans 15 amino acids. Germline V gene data show CDR1 as LNHDA and CDR2 as SQIVND (reference sequence). The CDR3 spells CASKSDRYSNQPQHF. The CDR3 bases are TGTGCCAGTAAGTCAGACAGGTATAGCAATCAGCCCCAGCATTTT.